The 20 T cell receptor beta chains in this list originate from one sample, sequenced in a study of blood T cell repertoires in COVID-19. Sequencing was performed with immunoSEQ multiplex PCR; in TCRdb, only in-frame clones are kept and a portion is missing. The sample consists of tens of thousands of clones, over 80% of them appearing once. Material: peripheral blood. The receptors derive from a woman in her forties or fifties with acute or convalescent COVID-19.

The chain couples TRBV29-1 to TRBJ1-3; no clear D gene. The CDR3 covers 14 residues. Germline assignment: CDR1 SQVTM and CDR2 ANQGSEA. Trimming took off 0 bases at V and 0 bases at J, with 6 bases between the two ends. This chain's CDR3 is CSVEDNSSGNTIYF. As DNA, the CDR3 is TGCAGCGTTGAAGACAATAGCTCTGGAAACACCATATATTTT.

The chain recombines TRBV2 with TRBJ2-1, with a weak D call TRBD2 (6 bases). V lost 4 bases, J lost 5 bases, and 15 bases lay in between. The CDR3 totals 15 residues. Germline V gene data show CDR1 as SNHLY and CDR2 as FYNNEI. CDR3 residues: CASSGGLLRNNEQFF. The CDR3 DNA sequence: TGTGCCAGCAGTGGGGGACTTCTTAGGAACAATGAGCAGTTCTTC.

This chain joins TRBV6-2 or TRBV6-3 and TRBJ2-7; 9 positions match TRBD2. From germline, CDR1 is MNHEY and CDR2 SVGEGT. V dropped 2 bases and J dropped 0; count of bases not matched to a gene: 2. The CDR3 is made up of 15 amino acids. This chain's CDR3 is CASSYPAGGSYEQYF. The CDR3 bases are TGTGCCAGCAGTTACCCAGCGGGAGGCTCCTACGAGCAGTACTTC.

The rearrangement links TRBV7-2 to TRBJ1-1, with 7 bases that match TRBD1. V was clipped by 1 base and J by 1 base; unmatched bases: 0. The germline CDR1 and CDR2 sequences are SGHTA and FQGNSA. This CDR3 contains 14 residues. CDR3 in amino acids: CASSLGQGNTEAFF. CDR3 nucleotide sequence: TGTGCCAGCAGCTTAGGACAGGGGAACACTGAAGCTTTCTTT. The variable domain in full, completed from reference TRBV7-2 and TRBJ1-1, reads GAGVSQSPSNKVTEKGKDVELRCDPISGHTALYWYRQSLGQGLEFLIYFQGNSAPDKSGLPSDRFSAERTGGSVSTLTIQRTQQEDSAVYLCASSLGQGNTEAFFGQGTRLTVV.

The rearrangement joins TRBV14 to TRBJ1-1, with D possibly TRBD1 on 6 matching bases. The CDR3 runs 12 residues. In germline, CDR1 is SGHDN, CDR2 FVKESK. Trimming took 4 bases from V and 7 from J, leaving 10 bases between them. Here the CDR3 DNA reads TGTGCCAGCAGCCCTCAGGGGATTGAAGCTTTCTTT. This encodes CASSPQGIEAFF.

The chain combines TRBV24-1 with TRBJ2-3, with TRBD2 identical over 9 bases. J lost 4 bases, V lost 5 bases, and 21 bases had no gene match. The germline V gene has CDR1 KGHDR and CDR2 SFDVKD. This CDR3 spans 20 amino acids. DNA for the CDR3: TGTGCCACCAGTGCTCCATGGGGAACTAGCGGGTCCAACACACCAGATACGCAGTATTTT. Translated: CATSAPWGTSGSNTPDTQYF.

The chain has TRBV6-5 and TRBJ1-4; 8 bases align to TRBD1. V dropped 2 bases and J dropped 8; count of bases not matched to a gene: 1. The CDR3 is 13 residues long. CDR1 is MNHEY, CDR2 SVGAGI, per germline. The CDR3 protein is CASSYAGGEKLFF. DNA for the CDR3: TGTGCCAGCAGTTACGCAGGGGGCGAAAAACTGTTTTTT.

The chain couples TRBV24-1 to TRBJ1-5, with 8 bases matching TRBD1. There are 16 residues in the CDR3. V shed 5 bases and J 0 bases; nucleotides not matched to a gene: 5. Germline CDR1 reads KGHDR; CDR2 reads SFDVKD. The CDR3 spells CATSVSGGLSNQPQHF. The CDR3 nucleotides read TGTGCCACCAGTGTTTCAGGGGGCCTTAGCAATCAGCCCCAGCATTTT.

This clone was seen a single time. The chain links TRBV28 to TRBJ2-3; D is possibly TRBD2 (5 bases). The CDR3 has 12 amino acids. Germline V gene sequence: CDR1 MDHEN, CDR2 SYDVKM. V dropped 7 bases and J dropped 10 bases, with 15 bases sitting between them. For the CDR3, the DNA is TGTGCCAGCACCATAGGGAGCAGCTCGCAGTATTTT. Translating it yields CASTIGSSSQYF.

This clone was recorded once. The chain combines TRBV27 with TRBJ2-3; no clear D gene. Germline V gene data show CDR1 as MNHEY and CDR2 as SMNVEV (reference sequence). This CDR3 contains 16 residues. The V and J ends lost 2 bases and 0 bases respectively, with 12 bases between them. For the CDR3, the DNA is TGTGCCAGCAGTTTAAGTGGCGGAACTAGCACAGATACGCAGTATTTT. It specifies CASSLSGGTSTDTQYF.

This chain joins TRBV19 and TRBJ2-1, with D possibly matching TRBD1 (5 bases). Per germline, CDR1 LNHDA and CDR2 SQIVND (reference sequence). Trimming took 8 bases from V and 1 from J, leaving 18 bases between them. The CDR3 runs 16 residues. The CDR3 sequence is CASQIGAMDSYNEQFF. CDR3 bases: TGTGCCAGTCAAATAGGGGCTATGGATTCCTACAATGAGCAGTTCTTC.

The gene calls are TRBV19 and TRBJ1-4, with D possibly matching TRBD1 (5 bases). V lost 6 bases to trimming and J lost 8 bases, with 19 bases between them. This CDR3 is built from 15 residues. The V gene's germline CDR1 is LNHDA and CDR2 SQIVND (reference sequence). CDR3 in amino acids: CASSAWAGKEEKLFF. The CDR3 region has the DNA TGTGCCAGTAGCGCCTGGGCAGGGAAAGAGGAAAAACTGTTTTTT. Filled out from reference TRBV19 and TRBJ1-4, the complete variable domain reads DGGITQSPKYLFRKEGQNVTLSCEQNLNHDAMYWYRQDPGQGLRLIYYSQIVNDFQKGDIAEGYSVSREKKESFPLTVTSAQKNPTAFYLCASSAWAGKEEKLFFGSGTQLSVL.

This clone is a singleton in its sample. The V call is TRBV5-1, the J call TRBJ1-4, with 9 bases matching TRBD1. The V gene end was trimmed by 7 bases and the J gene end by 4 bases; junction bases not matched to a gene: 11. The CDR3 sequence is 16 residues long. The germline V gene encodes CDR1 SGHRS and CDR2 YFSETQ. The CDR3, as DNA: TGCGCCAGCGGCCGGACAGGGGACTTGGGTAATGAAAAACTGTTTTTT. This encodes CASGRTGDLGNEKLFF.

For this clone: Other DNA sequences of this sample code for an identical CDR3. The chain links TRBV5-1 to TRBJ1-1; no clear D. V lost 3 bases, J lost 2 bases, and 8 bases lay in between. This CDR3 has 13 amino acids. In germline, CDR1 is SGHRS, CDR2 YFSETQ. The CDR3 region has the DNA TGCGCCAGCAGCTCCCTGACAAACACTGAAGCTTTCTTT. Translated: CASSSLTNTEAFF.

This clone was recorded once. The chain links TRBV27 to TRBJ2-1, with D tentatively TRBD2 (5 bases). Germline CDR1 MNHEY, CDR2 SMNVEV (reference sequence). Trimming left V 0 bases short and J 5 bases short, with 11 bases between. The CDR3 spans 15 residues. CDR3 sequence reads: CASSLSIPGNNEQFF. In nucleotides, the CDR3 is TGTGCCAGCAGTTTATCGATACCCGGGAACAATGAGCAGTTCTTC.

J is TRBJ1-1 and V is TRBV3-1 (or the pseudogene TRBV3-2), with 8 positions matching TRBD1. This CDR3 region has 15 residues. Unmatched junction bases numbered 4, after V lost 3 bases and J lost 1 base. CDR1 LGHDT and CDR2 YNNKEL come from the germline V gene (reference sequence). The CDR3 DNA is TGTGCCAGCAGCCACCACGGACAGGGGAACACTGAAGCTTTCTTT. It specifies CASSHHGQGNTEAFF.

CDR3 protein: CASSPPGLLSYEQYF. The CDR3, as DNA: TGTGCCAGCAGCCCGCCGGGACTACTCTCCTACGAGCAGTACTTC. The V gene is TRBV3-1 (or the pseudogene TRBV3-2), the J gene TRBJ2-7, with 7 bases lining up with TRBD2. Germline V gene lookup returns CDR1 LGHDT and CDR2 YNNKEL (reference sequence). The CDR3 runs to 15 residues. The V and J ends lost 4 bases and 0 bases, in that order; junction bases with no gene match: 6.

V usage is TRBV4-3 and J usage is TRBJ2-7; tentatively, D is TRBD2 (6 bases). CDR3 length: 15 amino acids. Germline V lookup: CDR1 LGHNA, CDR2 YSLEER. V was trimmed by 3 bases and J by 6 bases, leaving 18 bases between them. CDR3 in amino acids: CASSQAGPLSGEQYF. Written as DNA, the CDR3 is TGCGCCAGCAGCCAGGCGGGACCTCTATCGGGCGAGCAGTACTTC.

This chain joins TRBV7-2 and TRBJ2-7, with D perhaps matching TRBD1 (7 bases). CDR3 length: 19 amino acids. The germline V gene encodes CDR1 SGHTA and CDR2 FQGNSA. V dropped 1 base and J dropped 3 bases, with 25 bases sitting between them. CDR3 sequence reads: CASSLVRTATHQGGYEQYF. The CDR3 bases are TGTGCCAGCAGCTTAGTAAGGACAGCTACTCACCAGGGGGGCTACGAGCAGTACTTC.

The rearrangement uses TRBV5-1 and TRBJ1-1, with a possible D match to TRBD1 (6 bases). Between the trimmed V and J ends, which lost 0 bases and 2 bases, there was a span of 17 bases. The V gene's germline CDR1 is SGHRS and CDR2 YFSETQ. The CDR3 totals 17 residues. As DNA, the CDR3 is TGCGCCAGCAGCTTGGCCGGGACACGGCGGGCAAACACTGAAGCTTTCTTT. Its translation: CASSLAGTRRANTEAFF.